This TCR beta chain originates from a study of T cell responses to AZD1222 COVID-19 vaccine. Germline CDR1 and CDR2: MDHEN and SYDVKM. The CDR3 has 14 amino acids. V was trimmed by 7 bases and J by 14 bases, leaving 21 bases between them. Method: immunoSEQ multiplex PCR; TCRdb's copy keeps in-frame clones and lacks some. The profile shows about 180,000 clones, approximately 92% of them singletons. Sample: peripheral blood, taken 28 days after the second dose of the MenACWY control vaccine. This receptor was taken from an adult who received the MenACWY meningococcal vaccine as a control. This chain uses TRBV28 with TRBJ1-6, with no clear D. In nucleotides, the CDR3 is TGTGCCAGCAAATCTCCGGACGGCTTTGTGGCCCTCCACTTT. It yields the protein CASKSPDGFVALHF.